The T cell receptor (beta chain) under discussion was sequenced for a study of post-analysis software for immune sequencing data. Study-wide context: Included among the disease courses, which were recorded for the cohort, were relapsing-remitting, secondary progressive and progressive-relapsing multiple sclerosis.

Prepared libraries of TCR beta cDNA carried unique molecular identifiers. TCRdb passed the PCR reads through MiXCR, listing each CDR3 protein once. The sample includes 740,000 or so distinct CDR3 sequences, approximately 57% of them seen just once. A remark on this clonotype: Its antigen is as yet unknown.

CDR1 SGHRS and CDR2 YFSETQ come from the germline V gene. The CDR3 runs to 18 residues. V was pared by 4 bases and J by 1 base, with 21 bases between. Findings and caveats of the study: Samples from one preparation batch, clustered by F measure, grouped strongly together. Patients had higher frequencies than controls of five or six TRBV segments, including TRBV5-6, TRBV5-1 and TRBV20-1.

The rearrangement uses TRBV5-1 and TRBJ2-4; a weak D match, TRBD1 (6 bases). Material for sequencing was blood. This receptor was obtained from a girl aged 5-17 years with multiple sclerosis. The DNA for the CDR3 is TGCGCCAGCAGCCCACGATGGGTGGCAGGGGAGGCCAAAAACATTCAGTACTTC. Amino acid sequence: CASSPRWVAGEAKNIQYF.